The rows below give T cell receptor beta chains drawn from one sample of a study of T-cell memory formation after mild COVID-19. TCRdb re-analysed the 5' RACE reads in MiXCR, keeping a single row per CDR3 protein. The sample holds about 350,000 distinct CDR3 sequences, 28% seen once. What was sequenced was PBMCs or a T cell subset sorted from them (not recorded which). The receptors come from an adult woman who had mild COVID-19 (a few samples of this study predate the infection). Cell type and time point are not known. Each CDR3 is given with its conserved first and last residue. Each record gives: V gene, clone size, J gene, D gene, CDR3 DNA, CDR3 protein. The D gene is left open where the match is weak. The size field is filled for only some rows; it gives once, few, many or a size class.

V: TRBV24-1
size: few
J: TRBJ2-5
D: TRBD1
DNA: TGTGCCACCAGTGATTTGGGGGGACAGGGAGGCCGAGAGACCCAGTACTTC
CDR3: CATSDLGGQGGRETQYF

V: TRBV27
size: -
J: TRBJ2-6
D: TRBD2
DNA: TGTGCCAGCAGACCGCCGACTAGCGGGAGGGCTGGGGCCAACGTCCTGACTTTC
CDR3: CASRPPTSGRAGANVLTF

V: TRBV7-3
size: -
J: TRBJ2-1
D: -
DNA: TGTGCCAGCAGCCCCGACTGGAGCTCCTACAATGAGCAGTTCTTC
CDR3: CASSPDWSSYNEQFF

V: TRBV5-1
size: -
J: TRBJ2-7
D: -
DNA: TGCGCCAGCAGCTTGGCCCGCCAGGACGAGCAGTACTTC
CDR3: CASSLARQDEQYF

V: TRBV9
size: -
J: TRBJ2-7
D: TRBD1
DNA: TGTGCCAGCAGCGAGACAGGGAATATCTACGAGCAGTACTTC
CDR3: CASSETGNIYEQYF

V: TRBV7-7
size: -
J: TRBJ2-2
D: TRBD1
DNA: TGTGCCAGCAGCAGGGACAGGACGGCCACCGGGGAGCTGTTTTTT
CDR3: CASSRDRTATGELFF

V: TRBV5-1
size: -
J: TRBJ2-3
D: TRBD2
DNA: TGCGCCAGCAGCCAAGGACTAGCGGAGAGCACAGATACGCAGTATTTT
CDR3: CASSQGLAESTDTQYF

V: TRBV5-1
size: few
J: TRBJ2-7
D: -
DNA: TGCGCCAGCAGCTTGTCAGGGCGCGGTTCCGAGCAGTACTTC
CDR3: CASSLSGRGSEQYF

V: TRBV23-1
size: -
J: TRBJ2-7
D: -
DNA: TGCGCCAGCAGAACACCTTTTGAGCAGTACTTC
CDR3: CASRTPFEQYF

V: TRBV5-1
size: -
J: TRBJ2-7
D: -
DNA: TGCGCCAGCAGCTTTACGGAACAGGGTAACTACGAGCAGTACTTC
CDR3: CASSFTEQGNYEQYF

V: TRBV7-2
size: few
J: TRBJ2-3
D: -
DNA: TGTGCCAGCAGCTTAGCATGGGGGTCGGGCACAGATACGCAGTATTTT
CDR3: CASSLAWGSGTDTQYF

V: TRBV30
size: -
J: TRBJ1-5
D: -
DNA: TGTGCCTGGAGTCGGGGTTTAGAGCAGCCCCAGCATTTT
CDR3: CAWSRGLEQPQHF

V: TRBV5-1
size: few
J: TRBJ2-3
D: TRBD2
DNA: TGCGCCAGCAGCCGGAGCGGGGAAAGCACAGATACGCAGTATTTT
CDR3: CASSRSGESTDTQYF

V: TRBV15
size: few
J: TRBJ2-3
D: -
DNA: TGTGCCACCAGCGCCAAGGACCCAAGCACAGATACGCAGTATTTT
CDR3: CATSAKDPSTDTQYF

V: TRBV7-9
size: -
J: TRBJ1-2
D: -
DNA: TGTGCCAGCAGCTTAGTAGGCCATGGCTACACCTTC
CDR3: CASSLVGHGYTF

V: TRBV6-5
size: few
J: TRBJ2-4
D: -
DNA: TGTGCCAGCAGTTACTCTGATTGGGGGCTCAAAAACATTCAGTACTTC
CDR3: CASSYSDWGLKNIQYF

V: TRBV3-1
size: -
J: TRBJ1-3
D: -
DNA: TGTGCCAGCCAAACTACCCGAAACTCTGGAAACACCATATATTTT
CDR3: CASQTTRNSGNTIYF

V: TRBV5-1
size: once
J: TRBJ2-1
D: TRBD2
DNA: TGCGCCAGCAGCCCGCCGGGGGGGGGCCTAAATGAGCAGTTCTTC
CDR3: CASSPPGGGLNEQFF

V: TRBV19
size: -
J: TRBJ2-4
D: -
DNA: TGTGCCAGTAGTATAGGCCCTGCAGGGAACAACATTCAGTACTTC
CDR3: CASSIGPAGNNIQYF

V: TRBV28
size: -
J: TRBJ1-2
D: -
DNA: TGTGCTACGCTCTTAAGGGATATTTTTGGCTACACCTTC
CDR3: CATLLRDIFGYTF

V: TRBV15
size: -
J: TRBJ2-1
D: TRBD2
DNA: TGTGCCACCAGCAGAGACCTCGGGGGGTTGAATGAGCAGTTCTTC
CDR3: CATSRDLGGLNEQFF

V: TRBV6-1
size: -
J: TRBJ2-7
D: TRBD2
DNA: TGTGCCAGCGTCCAGTCTTCAGCGGGAGTCTGGGTCTACGAGCAGTACTTC
CDR3: CASVQSSAGVWVYEQYF

V: TRBV5-1
size: few
J: TRBJ1-6
D: TRBD1
DNA: TGCGCCAGCAGCCTTTGGACAGGGTCTGGTTCACCCCTCCACTTT
CDR3: CASSLWTGSGSPLHF

V: TRBV5-5
size: -
J: TRBJ2-1
D: -
DNA: TGTGCCAGCAGCTACTACACAGGGCTAAATGAGCAGTTCTTC
CDR3: CASSYYTGLNEQFF

V: TRBV4-2
size: -
J: TRBJ2-5
D: -
DNA: TGTGCCAGCAGCCAAGATCCTGCGGGGTTCCAAGAGACCCAGTACTTC
CDR3: CASSQDPAGFQETQYF

V: TRBV11-2
size: -
J: TRBJ2-7
D: -
DNA: TGTGCCAGCAGCTTAGATCAGCTCTACTTAGACGAGCAGTACTTC
CDR3: CASSLDQLYLDEQYF

V: TRBV12-3/TRBV12-4
size: few
J: TRBJ2-7
D: -
DNA: TGTGCCAGCAGTCTTGCAGGGAAGCAGTACTTC
CDR3: CASSLAGKQYF

V: TRBV5-5
size: -
J: TRBJ2-5
D: -
DNA: TGTGCCAGCAGCTACCTTGCAACGGACATCCTCGGGCCTGGGTACTTC
CDR3: CASSYLATDILGPGYF

V: TRBV5-1
size: -
J: TRBJ2-7
D: TRBD1
DNA: TGCGCCAGCAGCTTGGCCAGGACAGGTTTAGACGAGCAGTACTTC
CDR3: CASSLARTGLDEQYF

V: TRBV3-1
size: -
J: TRBJ2-7
D: -
DNA: TGTGCCAGCAGCCAAGCGTTGGACCCTAGATACGAGCAGTACTTC
CDR3: CASSQALDPRYEQYF

V: TRBV5-1
size: -
J: TRBJ2-1
D: TRBD2
DNA: TGCGCCAGCAGCTCTGGTTATAGCGGGGAGCATGAGCAGTTCTTC
CDR3: CASSSGYSGEHEQFF

V: TRBV6-5
size: few
J: TRBJ2-3
D: -
DNA: TGTGCCAGCAGTTTTTGGGGGGGGGCCACAGATACGCAGTATTTT
CDR3: CASSFWGGATDTQYF

V: TRBV7-8
size: few
J: TRBJ1-5
D: TRBD1
DNA: TGTGCCAGCAGCTTGCGCCCGGCAGGGGGCAAAGACAATCAGCCCCAGCATTTT
CDR3: CASSLRPAGGKDNQPQHF

V: TRBV7-2
size: many
J: TRBJ2-4
D: -
DNA: TGTGCCAGCAACCAAAAAGTCGAAAACATTCAGTACTTC
CDR3: CASNQKVENIQYF

V: TRBV15
size: -
J: TRBJ2-1
D: -
DNA: TGTGCCACCAGCAGAGCGCGGAGCTCCTACAATGAGCAGTTCTTC
CDR3: CATSRARSSYNEQFF

V: TRBV29-1
size: few
J: TRBJ2-7
D: -
DNA: TGCAGCGTTGGACCAGGGAGACAGATTTCCTACGAGCAGTACTTC
CDR3: CSVGPGRQISYEQYF

V: TRBV12-3/TRBV12-4
size: -
J: TRBJ2-3
D: -
DNA: TGTGCCAGCAGTTTTAGAGGGAGTGGGACAGATACGCAGTATTTT
CDR3: CASSFRGSGTDTQYF

V: TRBV7-2
size: many
J: TRBJ1-1
D: -
DNA: TGTGCCAGCAGCTTAGTTCTGGTGAACACTGAAGCTTTCTTT
CDR3: CASSLVLVNTEAFF

V: TRBV6-5
size: -
J: TRBJ2-5
D: -
DNA: TGTGCCAGCAGTTCTTACGCAGGGGAGGTAGAGACCCAGTACTTC
CDR3: CASSSYAGEVETQYF

V: TRBV3-1
size: -
J: TRBJ1-6
D: -
DNA: TGTGCCAGCAGTCTGACAGTTTCTTATAATTCACCCCTCCACTTT
CDR3: CASSLTVSYNSPLHF

V: TRBV6-6
size: -
J: TRBJ2-3
D: TRBD2
DNA: TGTGCCAGCAGTCAAATTAGCGGGAGCACAGATACGCAGTATTTT
CDR3: CASSQISGSTDTQYF

V: TRBV6-1
size: few
J: TRBJ1-1
D: -
DNA: TGTGCCAGCAGTGAAGAGGTGAACACTGAAGCTTTCTTT
CDR3: CASSEEVNTEAFF

V: TRBV2
size: -
J: TRBJ2-1
D: TRBD2
DNA: TGTGCCAGCAGTGAACGAGCTAGCGGGAGGGGTAGCTCCTACAATGAGCAGTTCTTC
CDR3: CASSERASGRGSSYNEQFF

V: TRBV29-1
size: few
J: TRBJ2-7
D: -
DNA: TGCAGCGCCCTAGGGACCGGGTTCTCCTACGAGCAGTACTTC
CDR3: CSALGTGFSYEQYF

V: TRBV20-1
size: -
J: TRBJ1-5
D: -
DNA: TGCAGTGCTAACGCAGCGGGACACTATAGCAATCAGCCCCAGCATTTT
CDR3: CSANAAGHYSNQPQHF

V: TRBV7-2
size: few
J: TRBJ2-5
D: TRBD1
DNA: TGTGCCAGCAGCCGAGACAGGGGCACAGAGACCCAGTACTTC
CDR3: CASSRDRGTETQYF

V: TRBV6-1
size: -
J: TRBJ2-3
D: -
DNA: TGTGCCAGCAGTGAAGCGCTTCCAGTCCAGGGGGGTTTCACAGATACGCAGTATTTT
CDR3: CASSEALPVQGGFTDTQYF

V: TRBV12-3/TRBV12-4
size: few
J: TRBJ2-5
D: -
DNA: TGTGCCAGCGTATTGGCAGATCCGTCGGAGACCCAGTACTTC
CDR3: CASVLADPSETQYF

V: TRBV7-9
size: few
J: TRBJ2-7
D: -
DNA: TGTGCCAGCAGCCTCACAATGGGGGAGGCCGAGCAGTACTTC
CDR3: CASSLTMGEAEQYF

V: TRBV5-1
size: few
J: TRBJ2-5
D: -
DNA: TGCGCCAGCAGGCCTGGTGGGGGTCCAGGGGAGACCCAGTACTTC
CDR3: CASRPGGGPGETQYF

V: TRBV23-1
size: -
J: TRBJ2-2
D: TRBD1
DNA: TGCGCCACTAAGTCCCGGGACAGGGCTAACACCGGGGAGCTGTTTTTT
CDR3: CATKSRDRANTGELFF

V: TRBV12-3/TRBV12-4
size: many
J: TRBJ2-7
D: -
DNA: TGTGCCAGCAGTTGGTTGCTTAGCTCCTACGAGCAGTACTTC
CDR3: CASSWLLSSYEQYF

V: TRBV29-1
size: many
J: TRBJ1-1
D: -
DNA: TGCAGCGTTGGGGAGGCCACGGGGACTGAAGCTTTCTTT
CDR3: CSVGEATGTEAFF

V: TRBV5-1
size: few
J: TRBJ2-5
D: -
DNA: TGCGCCAGCAGCCCATCTCCGGGACACTTGGAGACCCAGTACTTC
CDR3: CASSPSPGHLETQYF

V: TRBV5-1
size: -
J: TRBJ2-5
D: -
DNA: TGCGCCAGCAGCCCGGGACTCCGAACCCCAGAGACCCAGTACTTC
CDR3: CASSPGLRTPETQYF

V: TRBV7-9
size: -
J: TRBJ2-2
D: -
DNA: TGTGCCAGCAGCCCCCGGGACAAAGACACCGGGGAGCTGTTTTTT
CDR3: CASSPRDKDTGELFF

V: TRBV11-3
size: -
J: TRBJ1-1
D: -
DNA: TGTGCCAGCAGCCGGCGGAACCTTGGAAACACTGAAGCTTTCTTT
CDR3: CASSRRNLGNTEAFF

V: TRBV12-3/TRBV12-4
size: -
J: TRBJ1-5
D: -
DNA: TGTGCCAGCAGTTTAAGGGAGAGCAATCAGCCCCAGCATTTT
CDR3: CASSLRESNQPQHF